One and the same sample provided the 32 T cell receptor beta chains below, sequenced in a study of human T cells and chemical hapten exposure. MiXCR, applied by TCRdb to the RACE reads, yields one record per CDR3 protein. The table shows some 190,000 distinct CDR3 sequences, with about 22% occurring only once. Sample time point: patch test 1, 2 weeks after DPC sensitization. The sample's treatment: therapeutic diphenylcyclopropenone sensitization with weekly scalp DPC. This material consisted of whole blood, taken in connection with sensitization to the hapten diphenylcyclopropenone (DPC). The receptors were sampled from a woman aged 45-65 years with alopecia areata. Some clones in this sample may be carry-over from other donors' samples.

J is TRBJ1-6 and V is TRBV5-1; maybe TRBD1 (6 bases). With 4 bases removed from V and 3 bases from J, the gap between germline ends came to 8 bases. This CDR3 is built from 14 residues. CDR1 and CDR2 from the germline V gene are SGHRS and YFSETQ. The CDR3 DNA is TGCGCCAGCAGCCCGGGACACTATAATTCACCCCTCCACTTT. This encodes CASSPGHYNSPLHF.

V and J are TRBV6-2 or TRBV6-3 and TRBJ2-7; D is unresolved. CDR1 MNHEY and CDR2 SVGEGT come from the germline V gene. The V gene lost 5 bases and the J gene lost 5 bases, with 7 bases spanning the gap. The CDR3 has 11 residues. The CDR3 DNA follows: TGTGCCAGCAGTGACGCACACGAGCAGTACTTC. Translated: CASSDAHEQYF.

CDR3 nucleotide sequence: TGCAGTGCTAGTGAAGGGCTGAACTATGGCTACACCTTC. Encoded protein: CSASEGLNYGYTF. The V call is TRBV20-1, the J call TRBJ1-2; no definite D call. CDR1 is DFQATT, CDR2 SNEGSKA, per germline (reference sequence). The CDR3 has 13 residues. Trimming shortened V by 3 bases and J by 2 bases, and 10 bases separated the two germline ends.

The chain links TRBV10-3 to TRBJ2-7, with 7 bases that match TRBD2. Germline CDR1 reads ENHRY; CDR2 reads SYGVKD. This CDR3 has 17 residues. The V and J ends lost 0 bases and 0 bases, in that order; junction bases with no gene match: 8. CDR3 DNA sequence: TGTGCCATCAGTGAGTCCGCGCTAGCGGCAAGCTCCTACGAGCAGTACTTC. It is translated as CAISESALAASSYEQYF.

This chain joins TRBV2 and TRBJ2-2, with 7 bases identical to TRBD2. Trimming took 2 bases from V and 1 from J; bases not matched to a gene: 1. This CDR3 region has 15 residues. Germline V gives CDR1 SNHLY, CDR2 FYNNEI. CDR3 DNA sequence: TGTGCCAGCAGTGAAAGCGGGATGAACACCGGGGAGCTGTTTTTT. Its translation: CASSESGMNTGELFF.

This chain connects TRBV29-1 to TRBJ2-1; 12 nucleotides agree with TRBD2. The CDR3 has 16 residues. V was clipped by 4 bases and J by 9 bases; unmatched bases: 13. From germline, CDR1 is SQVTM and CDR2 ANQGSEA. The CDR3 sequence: CSVVPSRTSGTGEQFF. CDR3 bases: TGCAGCGTTGTCCCTTCCCGGACTAGCGGGACGGGTGAGCAGTTCTTC.

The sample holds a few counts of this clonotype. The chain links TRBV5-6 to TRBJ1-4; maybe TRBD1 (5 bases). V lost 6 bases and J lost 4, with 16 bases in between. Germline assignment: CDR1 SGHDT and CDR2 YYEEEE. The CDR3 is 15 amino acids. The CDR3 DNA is TGTGCCAGCACCCTCGGGGCCGGATTTAATGAAAAACTGTTTTTT. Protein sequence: CASTLGAGFNEKLFF.

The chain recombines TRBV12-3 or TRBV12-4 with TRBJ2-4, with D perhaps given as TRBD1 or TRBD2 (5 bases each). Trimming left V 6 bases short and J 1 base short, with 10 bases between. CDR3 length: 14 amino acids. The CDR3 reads CASRPGAAKNIQYF. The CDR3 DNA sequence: TGTGCCAGCAGACCCGGGGCCGCCAAAAACATTCAGTACTTC.

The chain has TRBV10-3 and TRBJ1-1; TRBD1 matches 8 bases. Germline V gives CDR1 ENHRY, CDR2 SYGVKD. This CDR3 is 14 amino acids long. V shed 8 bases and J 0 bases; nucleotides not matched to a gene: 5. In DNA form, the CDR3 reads TGTGCCATCGGGCAGGGGGCGATGAACACTGAAGCTTTCTTT. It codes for CAIGQGAMNTEAFF.

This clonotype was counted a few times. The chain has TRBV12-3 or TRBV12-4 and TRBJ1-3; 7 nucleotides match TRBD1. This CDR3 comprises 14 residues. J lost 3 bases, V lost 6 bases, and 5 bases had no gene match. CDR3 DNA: TGTGCCAGCAGATTTCAGGGGGATGGAAACACCATATATTTT. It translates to CASRFQGDGNTIYF.

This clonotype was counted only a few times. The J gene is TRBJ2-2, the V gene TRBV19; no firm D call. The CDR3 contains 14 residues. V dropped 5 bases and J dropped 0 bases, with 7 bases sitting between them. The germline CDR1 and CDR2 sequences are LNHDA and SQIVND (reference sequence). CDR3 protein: CASSLFTNTGELFF. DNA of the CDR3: TGTGCCAGTAGTTTGTTCACGAACACCGGGGAGCTGTTTTTT.

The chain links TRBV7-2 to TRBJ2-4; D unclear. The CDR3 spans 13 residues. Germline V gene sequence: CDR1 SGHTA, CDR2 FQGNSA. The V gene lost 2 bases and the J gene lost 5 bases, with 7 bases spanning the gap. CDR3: CASSLSRQNIQYF. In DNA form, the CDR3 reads TGTGCCAGCAGCTTAAGTCGGCAAAACATTCAGTACTTC.

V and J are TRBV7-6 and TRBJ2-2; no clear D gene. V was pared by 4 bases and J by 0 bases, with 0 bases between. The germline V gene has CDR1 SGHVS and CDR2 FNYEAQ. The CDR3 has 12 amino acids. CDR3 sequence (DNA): TGTGCCAGCAGCTCGAACACCGGGGAGCTGTTTTTT. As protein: CASSSNTGELFF.

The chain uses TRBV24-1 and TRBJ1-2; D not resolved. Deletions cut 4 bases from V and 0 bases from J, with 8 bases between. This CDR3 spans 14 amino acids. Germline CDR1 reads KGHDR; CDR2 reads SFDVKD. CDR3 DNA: TGTGCCACCAGTGAGCCAGCTTCTAACTATGGCTACACCTTC. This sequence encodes CATSEPASNYGYTF.

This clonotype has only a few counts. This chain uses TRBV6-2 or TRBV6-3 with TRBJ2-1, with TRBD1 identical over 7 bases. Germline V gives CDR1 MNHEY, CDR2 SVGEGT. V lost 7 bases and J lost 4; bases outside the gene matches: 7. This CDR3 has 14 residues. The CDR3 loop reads CASKGTASYNEQFF. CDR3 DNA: TGTGCCAGCAAGGGGACAGCGTCGTACAATGAGCAGTTCTTC.

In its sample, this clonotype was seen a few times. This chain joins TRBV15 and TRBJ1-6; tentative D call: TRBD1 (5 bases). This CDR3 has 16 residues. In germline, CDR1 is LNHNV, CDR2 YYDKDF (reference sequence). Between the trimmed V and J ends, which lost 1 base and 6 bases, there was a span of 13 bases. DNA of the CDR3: TGTGCCACCAGCAGAGTCATCGCGGGACCTAATTCACCCCTCCACTTT. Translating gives CATSRVIAGPNSPLHF.

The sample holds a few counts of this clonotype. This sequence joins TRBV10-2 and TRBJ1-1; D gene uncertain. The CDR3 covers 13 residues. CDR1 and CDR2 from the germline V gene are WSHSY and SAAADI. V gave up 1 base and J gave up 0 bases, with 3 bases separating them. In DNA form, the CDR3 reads TGCGCCAGCAGTGAGTGGGTGAACACTGAAGCTTTCTTT. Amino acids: CASSEWVNTEAFF.

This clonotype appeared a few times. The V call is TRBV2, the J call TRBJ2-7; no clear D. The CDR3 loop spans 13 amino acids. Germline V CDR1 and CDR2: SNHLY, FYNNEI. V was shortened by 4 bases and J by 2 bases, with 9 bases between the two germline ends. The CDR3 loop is CASSVDGAYEQYF. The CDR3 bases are TGTGCCAGCAGTGTGGACGGTGCCTACGAGCAGTACTTC.

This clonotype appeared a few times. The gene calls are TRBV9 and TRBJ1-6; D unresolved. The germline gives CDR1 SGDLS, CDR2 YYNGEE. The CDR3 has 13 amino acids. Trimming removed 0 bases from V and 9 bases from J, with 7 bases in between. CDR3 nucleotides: TGTGCCAGCAGCGTAGAACCGGGTTCACCCCTCCACTTT. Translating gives CASSVEPGSPLHF.

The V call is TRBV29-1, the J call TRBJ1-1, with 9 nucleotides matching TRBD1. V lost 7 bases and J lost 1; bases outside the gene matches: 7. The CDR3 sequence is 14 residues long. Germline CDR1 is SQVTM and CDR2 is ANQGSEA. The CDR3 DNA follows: TGCAGCGCTACCCTGACAGGGGGGAACACTGAAGCTTTCTTT. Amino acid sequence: CSATLTGGNTEAFF.

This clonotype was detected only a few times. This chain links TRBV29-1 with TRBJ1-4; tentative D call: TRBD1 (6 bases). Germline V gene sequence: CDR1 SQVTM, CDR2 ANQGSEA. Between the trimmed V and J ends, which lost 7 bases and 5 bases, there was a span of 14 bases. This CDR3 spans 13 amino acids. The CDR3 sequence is CSAGQTRNEKLFF. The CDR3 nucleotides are TGCAGCGCAGGACAGACAAGAAATGAAAAACTGTTTTTT. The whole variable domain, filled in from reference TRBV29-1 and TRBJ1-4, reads SAVISQKPSRDICQRGTSLTIQCQVDSQVTMMFWYRQQPGQSLTLIATANQGSEATYESGFVIDKFPISRPNLTFSTLTVSNMSPEDSSIYLCSAGQTRNEKLFFGSGTQLSVL.

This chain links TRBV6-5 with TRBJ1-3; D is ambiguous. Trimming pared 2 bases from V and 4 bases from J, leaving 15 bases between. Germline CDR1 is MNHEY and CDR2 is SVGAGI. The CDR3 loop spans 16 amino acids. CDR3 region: CASSYGPPNEGNTIYF. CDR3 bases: TGTGCCAGCAGTTACGGGCCCCCGAATGAGGGAAACACCATATATTTT.

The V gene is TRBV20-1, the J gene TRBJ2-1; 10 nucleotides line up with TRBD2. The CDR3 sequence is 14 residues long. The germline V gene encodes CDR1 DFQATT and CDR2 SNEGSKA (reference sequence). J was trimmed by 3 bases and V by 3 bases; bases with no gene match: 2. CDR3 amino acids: CSASRTSGYNEQFF. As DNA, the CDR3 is TGCAGTGCTAGTAGGACTAGCGGCTACAATGAGCAGTTCTTC.

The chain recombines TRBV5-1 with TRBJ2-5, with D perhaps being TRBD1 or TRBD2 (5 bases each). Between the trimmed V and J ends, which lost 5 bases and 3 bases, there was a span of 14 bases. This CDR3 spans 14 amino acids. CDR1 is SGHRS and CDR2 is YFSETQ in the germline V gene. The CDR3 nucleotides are TGCGCCAGCAGGAAGGTGGGGGTCGAAGAGACCCAGTACTTC. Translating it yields CASRKVGVEETQYF.

CDR3 sequence (DNA): TGTGCCAGCAGTTTAGGATTCGGGGCGGGAGATACGCAGTATTTT. Protein product: CASSLGFGAGDTQYF. The rearrangement uses TRBV28 and TRBJ2-3; the D call may be TRBD1 or TRBD2 (5 bases each). CDR3 length: 15 amino acids. Trimming took 2 bases from V and 5 from J, leaving 14 bases between them. Germline V lookup: CDR1 MDHEN, CDR2 SYDVKM.

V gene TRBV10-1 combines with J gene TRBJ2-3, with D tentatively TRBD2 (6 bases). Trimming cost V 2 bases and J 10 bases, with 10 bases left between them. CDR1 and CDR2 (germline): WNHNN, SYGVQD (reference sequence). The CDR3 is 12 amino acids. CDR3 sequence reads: CASSESGRSQYF. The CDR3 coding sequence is TGCGCCAGCAGTGAGAGCGGGCGGTCGCAGTATTTT.

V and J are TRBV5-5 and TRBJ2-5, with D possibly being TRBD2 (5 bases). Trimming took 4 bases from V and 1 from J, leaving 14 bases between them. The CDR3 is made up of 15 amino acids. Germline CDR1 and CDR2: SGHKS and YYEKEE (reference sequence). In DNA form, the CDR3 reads TGTGCCAGCAGCCCGACGGGAAGGGTCCAAGAGACCCAGTACTTC. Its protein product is CASSPTGRVQETQYF.

The CDR3 spells CASSFRAGGTDTQYF. The CDR3 coding sequence is TGTGCCAGCAGTTTTAGGGCGGGAGGGACAGATACGCAGTATTTT. J is TRBJ2-3 and V is TRBV28; 9 bases line up with TRBD2. The germline V gene has CDR1 MDHEN and CDR2 SYDVKM. With V trimmed by 3 bases and J by 3 bases, 4 bases remained unmatched. The CDR3 is made up of 15 amino acids. The full variable domain, its missing parts supplied by reference TRBV28 and TRBJ2-3, is DVKVTQSSRYLVKRTGEKVFLECVQDMDHENMFWYRQDPGLGLRLIYFSYDVKMKEKGDIPEGYSVSREKKERFSLILESASTNQTSMYLCASSFRAGGTDTQYFGPGTRLTVL.

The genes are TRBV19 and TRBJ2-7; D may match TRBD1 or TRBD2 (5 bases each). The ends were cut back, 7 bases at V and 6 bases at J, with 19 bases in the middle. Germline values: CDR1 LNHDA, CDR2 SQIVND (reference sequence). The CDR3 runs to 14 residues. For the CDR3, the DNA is TGTGCCAGTACCCCCGGGACGGGCTTGAGCGAGCAGTACTTC. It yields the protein CASTPGTGLSEQYF.

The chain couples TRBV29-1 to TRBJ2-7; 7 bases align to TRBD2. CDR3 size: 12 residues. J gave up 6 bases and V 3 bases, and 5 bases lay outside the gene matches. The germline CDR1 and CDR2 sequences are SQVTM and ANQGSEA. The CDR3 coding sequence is TGCAGCGTTGAGGAGACTAGCCTCGAGCAGTACTTC. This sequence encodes CSVEETSLEQYF.

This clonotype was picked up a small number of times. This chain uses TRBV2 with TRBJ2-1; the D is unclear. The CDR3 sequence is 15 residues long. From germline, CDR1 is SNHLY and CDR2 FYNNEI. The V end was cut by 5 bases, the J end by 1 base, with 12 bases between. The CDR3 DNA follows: TGTGCCAGCAGTTCATACGTTGGGTCCTACAATGAGCAGTTCTTC. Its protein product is CASSSYVGSYNEQFF.

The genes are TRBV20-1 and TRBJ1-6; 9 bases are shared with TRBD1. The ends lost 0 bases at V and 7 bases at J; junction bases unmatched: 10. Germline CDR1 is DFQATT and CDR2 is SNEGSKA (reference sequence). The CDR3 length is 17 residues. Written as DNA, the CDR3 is TGCAGTGCTAGAGATCGAGGGACAGGGTCTTACAATTCACCCCTCCACTTT. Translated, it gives CSARDRGTGSYNSPLHF.